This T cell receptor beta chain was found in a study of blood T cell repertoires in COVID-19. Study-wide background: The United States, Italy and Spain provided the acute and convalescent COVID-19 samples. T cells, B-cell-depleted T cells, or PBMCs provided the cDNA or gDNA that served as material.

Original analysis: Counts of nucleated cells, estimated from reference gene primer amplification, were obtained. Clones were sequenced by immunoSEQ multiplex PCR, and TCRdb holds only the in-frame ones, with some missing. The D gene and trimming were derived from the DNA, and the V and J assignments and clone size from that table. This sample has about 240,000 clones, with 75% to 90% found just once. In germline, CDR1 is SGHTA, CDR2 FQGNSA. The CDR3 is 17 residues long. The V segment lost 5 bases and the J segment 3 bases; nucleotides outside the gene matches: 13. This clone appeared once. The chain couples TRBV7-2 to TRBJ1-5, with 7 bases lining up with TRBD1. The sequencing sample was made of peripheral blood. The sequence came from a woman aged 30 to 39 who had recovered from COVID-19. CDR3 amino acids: CASSPITTGLTNQPQHF. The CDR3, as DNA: TGTGCCAGCAGCCCAATCACGACAGGGTTAACCAATCAGCCCCAGCATTTT.